This TCR beta chain stems from a study of follicular helper T cells after annual influenza vaccination. From germline, CDR1 is GTSNPN and CDR2 SVGIG (reference sequence). V was cut by 1 base and J by 1 base, with 2 bases left in between. This CDR3 contains 11 residues. Produced via immunoSEQ multiplex PCR; TCRdb's table is partial and in-frame only. Of under 9,500 clones in the sample, about 83% were seen once. The time point denotes: 2013-2014 season, 7 days after vaccination. The chain carries TRBV30 and TRBJ2-7; D gene ambiguous. Source: CXCR5+ CD38- circulating T follicular helper cells from blood, taken 7 days after influenza vaccination. The subset was: circulating Tfh, non-naive CD4+CXCR5+PD-1+ (ICOS+CD38+ or ICOS-CD38-). The source is an adult who received the influenza vaccine. The CDR3 region has the DNA TGTGCCTGGAGTGGGTCCTACGAGCAGTACTTC. Protein: CAWSGSYEQYF.